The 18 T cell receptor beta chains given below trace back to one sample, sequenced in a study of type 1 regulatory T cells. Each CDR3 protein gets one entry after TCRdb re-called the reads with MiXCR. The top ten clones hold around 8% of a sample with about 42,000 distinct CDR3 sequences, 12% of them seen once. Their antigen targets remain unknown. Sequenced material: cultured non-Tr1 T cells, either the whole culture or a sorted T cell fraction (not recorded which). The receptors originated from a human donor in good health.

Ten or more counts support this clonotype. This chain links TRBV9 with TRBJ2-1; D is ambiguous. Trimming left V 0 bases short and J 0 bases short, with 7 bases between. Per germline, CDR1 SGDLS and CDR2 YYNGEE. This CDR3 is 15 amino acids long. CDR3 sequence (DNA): TGTGCCAGCAGCGTAGCGGCGGACTCCTACAATGAGCAGTTCTTC. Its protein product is CASSVAADSYNEQFF.

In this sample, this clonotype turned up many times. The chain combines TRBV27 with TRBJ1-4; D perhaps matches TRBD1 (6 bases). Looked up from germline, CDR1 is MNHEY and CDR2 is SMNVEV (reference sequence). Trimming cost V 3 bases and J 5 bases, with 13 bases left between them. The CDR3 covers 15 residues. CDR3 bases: TGTGCCAGCAGTTTTACCGGGACATCGAATGAAAAACTGTTTTTT. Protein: CASSFTGTSNEKLFF.

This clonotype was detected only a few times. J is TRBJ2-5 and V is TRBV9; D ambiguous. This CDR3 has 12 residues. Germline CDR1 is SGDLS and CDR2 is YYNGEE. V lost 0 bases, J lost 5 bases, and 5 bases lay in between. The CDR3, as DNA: TGTGCCAGCAGCGTAGTTGGGGAGACCCAGTACTTC. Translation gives CASSVVGETQYF.

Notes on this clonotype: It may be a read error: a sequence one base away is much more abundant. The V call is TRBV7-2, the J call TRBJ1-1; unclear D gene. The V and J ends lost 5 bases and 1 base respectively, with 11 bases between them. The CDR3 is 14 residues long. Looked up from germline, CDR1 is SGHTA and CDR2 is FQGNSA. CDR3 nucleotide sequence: TGTGCCAGCAGCCGTAGTTGGGGGAACACTGAAGCTTTCTTT. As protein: CASSRSWGNTEAFF.

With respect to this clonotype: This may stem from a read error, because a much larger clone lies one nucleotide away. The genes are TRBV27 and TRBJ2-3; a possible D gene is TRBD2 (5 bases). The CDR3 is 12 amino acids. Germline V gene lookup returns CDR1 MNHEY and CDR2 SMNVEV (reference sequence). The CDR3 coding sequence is TGTGTCAGCAGTTTCCGGGGTTTGAGGCAGTATTTT. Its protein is CVSSFRGLRQYF.

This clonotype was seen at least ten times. CDR3 protein: CAAPRGPYNEQFF. In DNA, the CDR3 is TGTGCTGCCCCTCGGGGTCCCTACAATGAGCAGTTCTTC. The gene calls are TRBV27 and TRBJ2-1; a weak D match, TRBD2 (5 bases). The CDR3 sequence is 13 residues long. In germline, CDR1 is MNHEY, CDR2 SMNVEV (reference sequence).

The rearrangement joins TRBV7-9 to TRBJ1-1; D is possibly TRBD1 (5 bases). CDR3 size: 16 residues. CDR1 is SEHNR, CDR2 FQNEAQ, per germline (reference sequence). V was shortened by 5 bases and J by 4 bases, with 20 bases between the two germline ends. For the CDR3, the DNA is TGTGCCAGCAGCCGTCCCTCGGCAGGGCTAGCCACTGAAGCTTTCTTT. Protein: CASSRPSAGLATEAFF.

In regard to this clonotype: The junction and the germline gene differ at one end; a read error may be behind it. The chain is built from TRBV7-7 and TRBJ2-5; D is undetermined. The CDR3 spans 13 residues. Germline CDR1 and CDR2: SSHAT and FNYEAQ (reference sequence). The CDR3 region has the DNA TGTGCTAGCAGCTTAAATCGCCAAGAGACCCAGTACTTC. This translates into CASSLNRQETQYF.

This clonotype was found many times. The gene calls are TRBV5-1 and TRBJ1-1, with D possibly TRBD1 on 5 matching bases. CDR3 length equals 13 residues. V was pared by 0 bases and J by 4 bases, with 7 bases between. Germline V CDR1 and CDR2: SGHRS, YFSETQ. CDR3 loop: CASSLDRFTEAFF. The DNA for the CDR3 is TGCGCCAGCAGCTTGGACAGGTTCACTGAAGCTTTCTTT.

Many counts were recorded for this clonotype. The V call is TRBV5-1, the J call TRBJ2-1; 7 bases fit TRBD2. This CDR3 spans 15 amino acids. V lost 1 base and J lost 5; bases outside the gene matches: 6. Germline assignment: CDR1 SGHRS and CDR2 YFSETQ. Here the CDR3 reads CASSLRSSGHNEQFF. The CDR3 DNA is TGCGCCAGCAGCTTGAGGTCTAGCGGCCACAATGAGCAGTTCTTC.

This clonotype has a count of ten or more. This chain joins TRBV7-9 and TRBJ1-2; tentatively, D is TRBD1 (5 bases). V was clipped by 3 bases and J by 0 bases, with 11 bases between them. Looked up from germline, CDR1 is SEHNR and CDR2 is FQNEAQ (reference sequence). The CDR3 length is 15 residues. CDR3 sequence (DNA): TGTGCCAGCAGCTTCGGACAACTAGCTAACTATGGCTACACCTTC. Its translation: CASSFGQLANYGYTF.

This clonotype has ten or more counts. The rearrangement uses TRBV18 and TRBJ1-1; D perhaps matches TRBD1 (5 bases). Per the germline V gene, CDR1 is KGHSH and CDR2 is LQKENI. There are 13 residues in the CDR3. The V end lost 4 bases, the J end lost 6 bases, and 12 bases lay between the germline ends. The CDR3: CASSRQGDAEAFF. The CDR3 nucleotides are TGTGCCAGCTCACGCCAGGGTGACGCTGAAGCTTTCTTT.

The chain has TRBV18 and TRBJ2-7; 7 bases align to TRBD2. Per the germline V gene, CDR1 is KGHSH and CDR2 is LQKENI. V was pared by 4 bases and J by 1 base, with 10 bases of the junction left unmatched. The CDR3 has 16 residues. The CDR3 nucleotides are TGTGCCAGCTCACTCGGCCGGGACTACGGATCCTACGAGCAGTACTTC. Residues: CASSLGRDYGSYEQYF.

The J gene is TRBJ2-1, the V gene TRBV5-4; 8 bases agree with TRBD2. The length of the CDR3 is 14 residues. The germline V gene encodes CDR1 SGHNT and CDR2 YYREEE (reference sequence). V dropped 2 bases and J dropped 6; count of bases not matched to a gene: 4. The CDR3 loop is CASSLRLATNEQFF. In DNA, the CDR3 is TGTGCCAGCAGCTTACGACTAGCGACCAATGAGCAGTTCTTC.

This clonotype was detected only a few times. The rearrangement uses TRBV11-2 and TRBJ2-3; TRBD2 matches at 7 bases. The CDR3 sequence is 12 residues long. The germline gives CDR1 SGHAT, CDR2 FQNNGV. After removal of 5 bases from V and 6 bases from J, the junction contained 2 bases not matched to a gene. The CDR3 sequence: CASSPGGDTQYF. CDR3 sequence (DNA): TGTGCCAGCAGCCCGGGGGGTGATACGCAGTATTTT.

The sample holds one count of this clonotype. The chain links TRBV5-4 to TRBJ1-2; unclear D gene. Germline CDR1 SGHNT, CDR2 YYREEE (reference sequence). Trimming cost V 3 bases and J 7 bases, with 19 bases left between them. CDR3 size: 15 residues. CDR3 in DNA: TGTGCCAGCAGCTCCCCCCCAGCCGGGCTTGGTGGCTACACCTTC. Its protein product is CASSSPPAGLGGYTF.

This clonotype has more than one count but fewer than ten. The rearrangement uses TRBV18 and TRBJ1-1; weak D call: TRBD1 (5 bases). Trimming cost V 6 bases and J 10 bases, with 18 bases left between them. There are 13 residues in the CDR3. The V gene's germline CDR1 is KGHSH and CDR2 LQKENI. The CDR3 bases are TGTGCCAGCTCCCTTAAACAGGAGGGTGGAGCTTTCTTT. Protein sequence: CASSLKQEGGAFF.

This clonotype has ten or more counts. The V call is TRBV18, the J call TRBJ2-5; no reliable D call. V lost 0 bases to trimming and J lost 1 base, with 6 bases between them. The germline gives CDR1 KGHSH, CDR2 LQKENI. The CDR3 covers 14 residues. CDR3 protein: CASSPPATQETQYF. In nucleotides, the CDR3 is TGTGCCAGCTCACCACCGGCCACCCAAGAGACCCAGTACTTC.